Each of the 8 T cell receptor beta chains below was sequenced from the same sample in a study of identical twins. TCRdb redid the calling of the 5' RACE reads with MiXCR, one entry per CDR3 protein. The sample contains 400,000 to 550,000 distinct CDR3 sequences, 24% of which appear only once. These data were also reused for a study on T cells expressing NK-cell markers.

The sample taken for sequencing was CD4+ T cells sorted from blood. Every receptor here comes from a woman between 18 and 29 years old in good health.

The rearrangement joins TRBV11-2 to TRBJ2-3; maybe TRBD2 (6 bases). The CDR3 has 18 residues. Germline V gene data show CDR1 as SGHAT and CDR2 as FQNNGV. The V end lost 5 bases, the J end lost 1 base, and 22 bases lay between the germline ends. In nucleotides, the CDR3 is TGTGCCAGCAGCGGGGGAGGAGGGCGGCCGTCCCGCACAGATACGCAGTATTTT. Encoded protein: CASSGGGGRPSRTDTQYF. The full variable domain, in which reference TRBV11-2 and TRBJ2-3 provide the parts outside the CDR3, is EAGVAQSPRYKIIEKRQSVAFWCNPISGHATLYWYQQILGQGPKLLIQFQNNGVVDDSQLPKDRFSAERLKGVDSTLKIQPAKLEDSAVYLCASSGGGGRPSRTDTQYFGPGTRLTVL.

The chain carries TRBV6-5 and TRBJ1-2; TRBD1 matches at 9 bases. The CDR3 extends over 14 amino acids. The trim removed 5 bases at V and 6 bases at J, leaving 7 bases unmatched. CDR1 is MNHEY and CDR2 is SVGAGI in the germline V gene. DNA for the CDR3: TGTGCCAGCAGTCGCTCGGGACAGGGTGATGGCTACACCTTC. Amino acids: CASSRSGQGDGYTF.

This clonotype turned up a few times. The chain couples TRBV6-5 to TRBJ2-2; 7 nucleotides line up with TRBD2. The CDR3 is made up of 15 amino acids. V was pared by 2 bases and J by 7 bases, with 7 bases of the junction left unmatched. Germline V gives CDR1 MNHEY, CDR2 SVGAGI. CDR3 nucleotides: TGTGCCAGCAGTTACGGGAGCGGGAACCACGGGGAGCTGTTTTTT. Protein product: CASSYGSGNHGELFF.

V is TRBV20-1 and J is TRBJ2-3; 7 bases agree with TRBD1. The V gene's germline CDR1 is DFQATT and CDR2 SNEGSKA (reference sequence). The V gene end was trimmed by 7 bases and the J gene end by 3 bases; junction bases not matched to a gene: 4. This CDR3 comprises 12 residues. The chain's CDR3 is CSERGQTDTQYF. Here the CDR3 DNA reads TGCAGTGAAAGGGGGCAGACAGATACGCAGTATTTT.

This clonotype was seen only a few times. The rearrangement links TRBV5-1 to TRBJ2-3, with D hard to call. From germline, CDR1 is SGHRS and CDR2 YFSETQ. Trimming took 3 bases from V and 3 from J, leaving 8 bases between them. The CDR3 contains 13 residues. The CDR3 loop is CASSYEGTDTQYF. CDR3 in DNA: TGCGCCAGCAGCTACGAAGGGACAGATACGCAGTATTTT.

This clonotype was found a few times. This chain uses TRBV9 with TRBJ1-1; D gene ambiguous. The CDR3 loop spans 14 amino acids. Germline values: CDR1 SGDLS, CDR2 YYNGEE. V shed 0 bases and J shed 0 bases, with 6 bases lying between them. CDR3 coding DNA: TGTGCCAGCAGCGTAGGCCACATGAACACTGAAGCTTTCTTT. Its protein product is CASSVGHMNTEAFF.

The rearrangement uses TRBV6-5 and TRBJ1-2; D unclear. V dropped 2 bases and J dropped 7 bases, with 17 bases sitting between them. Germline V CDR1 and CDR2: MNHEY, SVGAGI. The CDR3 spans 15 residues. This CDR3 reads CASSYLARWSGGYTF. The CDR3 nucleotides are TGTGCCAGCAGTTACCTGGCTAGGTGGAGCGGTGGCTACACCTTC.

This clonotype was counted only a few times. The chain joins TRBV18 to TRBJ2-3; TRBD2 matches at 9 bases. Germline CDR1 is KGHSH and CDR2 is LQKENI. The length of the CDR3 is 17 residues. Trimming took 5 bases from V and 1 from J; bases not matched to a gene: 10. The CDR3: CASSMLITSGRTDTQYF. The CDR3 coding sequence is TGTGCCAGCTCAATGCTTATTACTAGCGGGCGCACAGATACGCAGTATTTT.